The 16 T cell receptor beta chains presented below share a single source sample, sequenced in a study of radiation and T cells in renal cell carcinoma. Sequenced by immunoSEQ multiplex PCR; TCRdb stores in-frame clones only, minus some. Here the sample spans approximately 110,000 clones, 80% to 85% being singletons. Stated time point: baseline pretreatment blood. This sample's treatment: 15 Gy SBRT to primary tumor, nephrectomy 4 weeks later. This material consisted of blood, taken from a patient whose treatment included radiotherapy and nephrectomy. These receptors originate from a woman aged 55-75 years with renal cell carcinoma.

Only one count was recorded for this clone. The chain links TRBV14 to TRBJ2-7; TRBD1 matches 9 bases. V was pared by 4 bases and J by 2 bases, with 6 bases of the junction left unmatched. Germline-derived CDR1 and CDR2 are SGHDN and FVKESK. CDR3 length: 15 residues. CDR3 loop: CASSPRDRDTYEQYF. In DNA, the CDR3 is TGTGCCAGCAGCCCACGGGACAGGGATACCTACGAGCAGTACTTC.

The chain has TRBV6-1 and TRBJ1-5, with unresolved D. Per germline, CDR1 MNHNS and CDR2 SASEGT. V dropped 2 bases and J dropped 10 bases, with 12 bases sitting between them. This CDR3 is 13 amino acids long. The CDR3 bases are TGTGCCAGCAGTGAAAGGGTCCCCGTACCCCAGCATTTT. Translated: CASSERVPVPQHF.

V is TRBV7-6 and J is TRBJ1-3; D may be TRBD1 (6 bases). This CDR3 contains 14 residues. Trimming cost V 8 bases and J 1 base, with 12 bases left between them. Germline assignment: CDR1 SGHVS and CDR2 FNYEAQ. The CDR3 bases are TGTGCCAGCTGGGGGGCAGGTTCTGGAAACACCATATATTTT. The encoded protein is CASWGAGSGNTIYF.

The chain recombines TRBV29-1 with TRBJ2-7; D is unresolved. Germline values: CDR1 SQVTM, CDR2 ANQGSEA. V was cut by 2 bases and J by 6 bases, with 8 bases left in between. This CDR3 has 11 residues. The CDR3: CSVETMAEQYF. CDR3 nucleotide sequence: TGCAGCGTTGAAACAATGGCCGAGCAGTACTTC.

V gene TRBV7-9 combines with J gene TRBJ1-2; TRBD1 is a possible D gene (6 bases). Trimming shortened V by 2 bases and J by 7 bases, and 14 bases separated the two germline ends. The CDR3 runs 14 residues. Germline CDR1 reads SEHNR; CDR2 reads FQNEAQ (reference sequence). As DNA, the CDR3 is TGTGCCAGCAGCTTAAACCAGGGGATAGGTGGCTACACCTTC. Residues: CASSLNQGIGGYTF.

This clone was seen a single time. This rearrangement joins TRBV5-8 to TRBJ2-5, with D possibly being TRBD2 (6 bases). Germline values: CDR1 SGHTS, CDR2 YDEGEE. Trimming removed 2 bases at V and 5 bases at J, with 16 bases between. This CDR3 is 15 amino acids long. The CDR3 bases are TGTGCCAGCAGCTTAGGTCCCCGGAGGGACGAGACCCAGTACTTC. It codes for CASSLGPRRDETQYF. Supplemented by reference TRBV5-8 and TRBJ2-5, the full variable domain reads EAGVTQSPTHLIKTRGQQATLRCSPISGHTSVYWYQQALGLGLQFLLWYDEGEERNRGNFPPRFSGRQFPNYSSELNVNALELEDSALYLCASSLGPRRDETQYFGPGTRLLVL.

This chain links TRBV7-3 with TRBJ2-3; 8 bases are a match to TRBD1. Trimming removed 4 bases from V and 2 bases from J; junction bases left unmatched: 5. From germline, CDR1 is SGHTA and CDR2 FQGTGA. The CDR3 is 15 amino acids. The CDR3 nucleotides are TGTGCCAGCAGCTCCAGACAGGGGATCACAGATACGCAGTATTTT. This translates into CASSSRQGITDTQYF.

The gene calls are TRBV9 and TRBJ2-7, with D maybe TRBD1 (6 bases). V was shortened by 1 base and J by 6 bases, with 14 bases between the two germline ends. Germline V gene data show CDR1 as SGDLS and CDR2 as YYNGEE. The CDR3 has 14 residues. The CDR3 DNA follows: TGTGCCAGCAGCGTAAACAGGGAATCTGGCGAGCAGTACTTC. Protein sequence: CASSVNRESGEQYF.

V and J are TRBV5-8 and TRBJ2-1; no clear D gene. Trimming removed 2 bases at V and 15 bases at J, with 12 bases between. The germline gives CDR1 SGHTS, CDR2 YDEGEE. The CDR3 loop spans 11 amino acids. The CDR3 here is CASSFRPEVFF. The CDR3 DNA reads TGTGCCAGCAGCTTTCGGCCCGAGGTGTTCTTC.

This clone was observed a handful of times. The chain combines TRBV10-1 with TRBJ1-6, with D uncertain. Trimming cost V 3 bases and J 8 bases, with 11 bases left between them. Germline values: CDR1 WNHNN, CDR2 SYGVQD (reference sequence). There are 14 residues in the CDR3. In nucleotides, the CDR3 is TGCGCCAGCAGTGATAAGCCGAGGGATTCACCCCTCCACTTT. Its translation is CASSDKPRDSPLHF.

This clone has a handful of counts. The chain couples TRBV19 to TRBJ1-1; D is unresolved. Trimming took 5 bases from V and 2 from J, leaving 6 bases between them. Germline lookup yields CDR1 LNHDA and CDR2 SQIVND (reference sequence). CDR3 length equals 12 residues. The CDR3 DNA sequence: TGTGCCAGTAGTTGGGTCAACACTGAAGCTTTCTTT. This encodes CASSWVNTEAFF.

Only a few counts were recorded for this clone. The V and J genes are TRBV9 and TRBJ1-1; D remains unclear. This CDR3 comprises 14 residues. V was clipped by 0 bases and J by 4 bases, with 10 bases between them. In germline, CDR1 is SGDLS, CDR2 YYNGEE. This chain's CDR3 is CASSVAGSGTEAFF. The CDR3 coding sequence is TGTGCCAGCAGCGTAGCCGGGTCGGGCACTGAAGCTTTCTTT.

Regarding this clone: This sample also contains other DNA sequences that code for the same CDR3. This rearrangement joins TRBV19 to TRBJ1-2; D is possibly TRBD1 (6 bases). The CDR3 has 14 amino acids. Trimming cost V 6 bases and J 2 bases, with 13 bases left between them. Germline V lookup: CDR1 LNHDA, CDR2 SQIVND (reference sequence). CDR3 bases: TGTGCCAGTAGCCCGTGGACAGCGAACTATGGCTACACCTTC. Its protein product is CASSPWTANYGYTF.

The chain links TRBV10-3 to TRBJ2-2, with unresolved D. V lost 3 bases to trimming and J lost 3 bases, with 14 bases between them. The CDR3 length is 16 residues. Germline V gene lookup returns CDR1 ENHRY and CDR2 SYGVKD. The DNA of the CDR3 is TGTGCCATCAGTGATGATAGTCGAGTGGACACCGGGGAGCTGTTTTTT. As protein: CAISDDSRVDTGELFF.

This clone was observed a few times. The genes are TRBV2 and TRBJ1-6; D not certain. V was trimmed by 3 bases and J by 3 bases, leaving 9 bases between them. CDR1 and CDR2 from the germline V gene are SNHLY and FYNNEI. This CDR3 is built from 15 residues. CDR3 nucleotide sequence: TGTGCCAGCAGTGACTCGCCCCTCTATAATTCACCCCTCCACTTT. It encodes CASSDSPLYNSPLHF.

V and J are TRBV6-5 and TRBJ1-5, with D unresolved. Trimming removed 2 bases from V and 4 bases from J, with 6 bases in between. Per the germline V gene, CDR1 is MNHEY and CDR2 is SVGAGI. The CDR3 spans 13 residues. The CDR3 DNA follows: TGTGCCAGCAGTTACGTGGAGAATCAGCCCCAGCATTTT. This encodes CASSYVENQPQHF.